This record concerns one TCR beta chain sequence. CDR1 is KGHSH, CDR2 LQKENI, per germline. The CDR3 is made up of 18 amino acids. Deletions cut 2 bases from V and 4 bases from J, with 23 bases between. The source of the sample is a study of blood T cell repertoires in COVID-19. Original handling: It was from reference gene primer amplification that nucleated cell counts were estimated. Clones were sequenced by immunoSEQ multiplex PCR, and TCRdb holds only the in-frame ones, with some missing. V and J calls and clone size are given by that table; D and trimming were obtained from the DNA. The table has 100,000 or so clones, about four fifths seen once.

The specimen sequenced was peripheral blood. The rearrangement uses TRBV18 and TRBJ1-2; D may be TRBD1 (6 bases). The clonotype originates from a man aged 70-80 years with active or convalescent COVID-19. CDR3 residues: CASSPWDKQLAYIYGYTF. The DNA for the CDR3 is TGTGCCAGCTCACCATGGGACAAACAGCTAGCCTATATCTATGGCTACACCTTC.